The 8 T cell receptor beta chains given below trace back to one sample, sequenced in a study of CD8 T cells in ankylosing spondylitis (dated by TCRdb to about 2017). The research as a whole found: A TCR beta motif made up of several highly homologous amino acid variants appeared to be characteristic of blood from ankylosing spondylitis patients.

These receptors have no identified antigens. The library was obtained by 5' RACE. Reads for this sample came from an Illumina HiSeq 2500. TCRdb handled the public reads itself, with Q25 trimming in fastp and clone calling in MiXCR, and kept productive beta chains. Here each entry gathers all rows of one CDR3 protein and keeps the most common genes and DNA. For this sample the table gives around 770,000 distinct CDR3 sequences, of which 19% were detected only once. Under 20% of the sample rests with the top ten. Sequencing was done on a sample of blood, either unsorted or a sorted T cell fraction (not recorded which). Receptors were obtained from a male donor with ankylosing spondylitis.

In this sample, this clonotype turned up a few times. This chain links TRBV14 with TRBJ2-2; no reliable D call. With 0 bases removed from V and 5 bases from J, the gap between germline ends came to 7 bases. Germline lookup yields CDR1 SGHDN and CDR2 FVKESK. The CDR3 has 14 residues. Here the CDR3 DNA reads TGTGCCAGCAGCCAAGATGTACGGACCGGGGAGCTGTTTTTT. This codes for CASSQDVRTGELFF.

This clonotype was seen a few times. CDR3 protein: CASSFRSLRQGSLAMNTEAFF. In DNA form, the CDR3 reads TGTGCCAGCAGTTTCCGCTCCCTCAGACAGGGTTCATTAGCCATGAACACTGAAGCTTTCTTT. The chain recombines TRBV12-3 or TRBV12-4 with TRBJ1-1; 7 bases fit TRBD1. CDR3 length equals 21 residues. The ends lost 3 bases at V and 0 bases at J; junction bases unmatched: 22.

This clonotype was seen at least ten times. V gene TRBV27 combines with J gene TRBJ2-1; D gene uncertain. Germline assignment: CDR1 MNHEY and CDR2 SMNVEV (reference sequence). V dropped 6 bases and J dropped 3 bases, with 9 bases sitting between them. This CDR3 spans 13 amino acids. The CDR3, as DNA: TGTGCCAGCAGAGGGTTGGGCTACAATGAGCAGTTCTTC. Protein product: CASRGLGYNEQFF.

J is TRBJ2-4 and V is TRBV7-9; maybe TRBD2 (5 bases). V was trimmed by 5 bases and J by 1 base, leaving 15 bases between them. CDR3 length: 16 amino acids. Germline V lookup: CDR1 SEHNR, CDR2 FQNEAQ (reference sequence). CDR3 sequence: CASSDDTGWAKNIQYF. CDR3 sequence (DNA): TGTGCCAGCAGCGACGACACGGGGTGGGCCAAAAACATTCAGTACTTC.

This clonotype was observed at least ten times. The chain recombines TRBV12-3 or TRBV12-4 with TRBJ1-1; D perhaps matches TRBD1 (6 bases). The CDR3 is 13 amino acids. Trimming stripped 9 bases from V and 6 bases from J, with 17 bases between. The CDR3 region has the DNA TGTGCCAGTACAAGCCAGGGGATCGCTGAAGCTTTCTTT. This sequence encodes CASTSQGIAEAFF.

This clonotype has a handful of counts. This sequence joins TRBV7-2 and TRBJ1-2, with 7 bases aligning to TRBD1. After removal of 1 base from V and 2 bases from J, the junction contained 4 bases not matched to a gene. Germline CDR1 and CDR2: SGHTA and FQGNSA. The CDR3 runs 15 residues. Written as DNA, the CDR3 is TGTGCCAGCAGCTTAGACAGGGGAGGAAACTATGGCTACACCTTC. This sequence encodes CASSLDRGGNYGYTF.

The chain employs TRBV12-3 or TRBV12-4 and TRBJ2-7; maybe TRBD2 (6 bases). V gave up 5 bases and J gave up 2 bases, with 13 bases separating them. The CDR3 totals 14 residues. The CDR3 region has the DNA TGTGCCAGCAGTCCTCTAGCGAGCCCCTACGAGCAGTACTTC. It encodes CASSPLASPYEQYF.

This clonotype was seen only a few times. J is TRBJ2-1 and V is TRBV20-1; 10 nucleotides line up with TRBD1. CDR1 is DFQATT and CDR2 is SNEGSKA in the germline V gene (reference sequence). Trimming cost V 3 bases and J 8 bases; bases outside gene matches: 4. This CDR3 has 13 residues. Here the CDR3 DNA reads TGCAGTGCTAGCCGGGACAGGGGCGATGAGCAGTTCTTC. This sequence encodes CSASRDRGDEQFF.